This TCR beta chain is drawn from a study of blood T cell repertoires in COVID-19. The repertoire was sequenced with immunoSEQ multiplex PCR; TCRdb's copy has only in-frame clones and lacks some. In the table there are 65,000 to 90,000 clones, 70% to 90% of which are singletons. This clonotype originated in an older man with COVID-19, enrolled during active disease. Material: peripheral blood.

The CDR3 DNA is TGTGCCAGCAGCCAAACAGGGGATGGTGAAAAACTGTTTTTT. As protein: CASSQTGDGEKLFF. The rearrangement links TRBV3-1 (or the pseudogene TRBV3-2) to TRBJ1-4; 7 bases map to TRBD1. The trim removed 2 bases at V and 7 bases at J, leaving 4 bases unmatched. Germline assignment: CDR1 LGHDT and CDR2 YNNKEL (reference sequence). This CDR3 has 14 residues.